A selection of T cell receptor beta chains follows, all from one sample in a study of blood T cell repertoires in COVID-19. Sequenced by immunoSEQ multiplex PCR; TCRdb stores in-frame clones only, minus some. The sample shows approximately 190,000 clones, roughly 82% of them seen only once. The sequencing input was PBMCs or T cells enriched from blood (not recorded which). The receptors come from a woman in her sixties or seventies with acute COVID-19. Each CDR3 is given without its conserved first and last residue. The size field is filled for only some rows; it gives once, few, many or a size class.

clone_size v_call cdr3_aa
. TRBV30 AWSVLSGTHGELF
few TRBV6-2/TRBV6-3 ASSSGSLNQPQH
. TRBV19 ASSIGAGLVGNIQY
. TRBV19 ASSHRGWTGANVLT
. TRBV28 ASSTPGQANEKLF
. TRBV4-3 ASSQDGTFGNTIY
once TRBV6-2/TRBV6-3 ASSRGRGTTDTQY
. TRBV6-5 ASNRQLNTEAF
. TRBV10-3 AIKGGQQETQY
. TRBV5-5 ASSWEYRGMNTEAF
. TRBV9 ASSETVLSGNTIY
. TRBV7-2 ASSSDLRPQY
. TRBV28 ASSLSGQLYGYT
. TRBV11-3 ASSLRRDSLSYNEQF
few TRBV7-8 ASSPSIVEDTQY
. TRBV11-3 ASSFGNTEAF
. TRBV27 ASSFGGGNYGYT
. TRBV5-6 ASSLVGSFSGNTIY
. TRBV4-3 ASSQEFGASGLETQY
. TRBV3-1/TRBV3-2 ASSQDDTGARGYT
. TRBV7-9 ASSLGGWVAKNIQY
. TRBV10-1 ASSEYSAPFSGNTIY
. TRBV23-1 ASSQGTGGELF
few TRBV19 ASSMVEASNQPQH
. TRBV3-1/TRBV3-2 ASSPRPGGAEGYT
. TRBV10-3 AISPPGRESLDEQF
. TRBV24-1 ATSDFTLGEGETQY
. TRBV2 ATRLATTTDTQY
. TRBV9 ASSPKAAWDNEQF
. TRBV20-1 SASSGEKLF
once TRBV5-8 ASSLAVVSGIAGELF
once TRBV3-1/TRBV3-2 ASSPHAGDTTEAF
. TRBV7-9 ASSLAPEAF
. TRBV24-1 ATSDFTSGRAGNEQF
. TRBV9 ASSVGGAPGDTQY
. TRBV12-5 ASGLNWRPAGDNEQF
once TRBV4-2 ASSLSGGTGELF